These 6 T cell receptor beta chains were all obtained from the same sample, sequenced in a study of T cell changes during pregnancy in multiple sclerosis. The data were produced by immunoSEQ multiplex PCR, yet TCRdb's version contains in-frame clones alone and is incomplete. Seen here are roughly 70,000 clones, around 92% observed once, and the top ten hold 2% to 2.5%. The sequences come from peripheral blood, collected in the first trimester of pregnancy. The receptors here all came from a female donor with multiple sclerosis, enrolled in a pregnancy study.

The chain combines TRBV5-1 with TRBJ2-7; 8 positions match TRBD1. Germline assignment: CDR1 SGHRS and CDR2 YFSETQ. V trimming: 3 bases; J trimming: 1 base; junction bases outside the gene matches: 9. The CDR3 loop spans 16 amino acids. The CDR3 reads CASSSPGQGSSYEQYF. DNA of the CDR3: TGCGCCAGCAGCTCGCCAGGACAGGGATCATCCTACGAGCAGTACTTC.

Written as DNA, the CDR3 is TGCGCCAGCAGTGATTTTCGGGAATTGGACACCGGGGAGCTGTTTTTT. It is translated as CASSDFRELDTGELFF. The J gene is TRBJ2-2, the V gene TRBV10-2, with D tentatively TRBD2 (5 bases). Germline V gene lookup returns CDR1 WSHSY and CDR2 SAAADI. V lost 3 bases to trimming and J lost 3 bases, with 14 bases between them. This CDR3 region has 16 residues.

With respect to this clone: One junction end does not reproduce the germline sequence, and a read error may be involved. This sequence joins TRBV27 and TRBJ2-7; 9 nucleotides line up with TRBD1. CDR1 MNHEY and CDR2 SMNVEV come from the germline V gene (reference sequence). The CDR3 contains 14 residues. This CDR3 is CAGSYGTGIYEQYF. Here the CDR3 DNA reads TGTGCCGGCAGTTACGGGACAGGGATCTACGAGCAGTACTTC.

The chain recombines TRBV5-1 with TRBJ2-2, with 8 bases lining up with TRBD1. Germline V lookup: CDR1 SGHRS, CDR2 YFSETQ. The CDR3 is 16 amino acids. The V segment lost 5 bases and the J segment 0 bases; nucleotides outside the gene matches: 6. CDR3 DNA sequence: TGCGCCAGCAGACGAACGACAGGGGCGAACACCGGGGAGCTGTTTTTT. Its protein product is CASRRTTGANTGELFF.

This clone was seen just once. The V and J genes are TRBV6-7 and TRBJ2-1; D may be TRBD2 (7 bases). TRBV6-7 is classed as an ORF, of uncertain function. Trimming stripped 0 bases from V and 5 bases from J, with 14 bases between. The CDR3 sequence is 16 residues long. Written as DNA, the CDR3 is TGTGCCAGCAGTTACTCGTGGGGGGGGCCTGACAATGAGCAGTTCTTC. Amino acids: CASSYSWGGPDNEQFF.

V is TRBV28 and J is TRBJ1-1; no definite D call. The CDR3 has 13 amino acids. Germline V gene sequence: CDR1 MDHEN, CDR2 SYDVKM. Trimming stripped 10 bases from V and 2 bases from J, with 14 bases between. This CDR3 reads CATRTDSNTEAFF. Here the CDR3 DNA reads TGTGCCACCCGGACTGATTCTAACACTGAAGCTTTCTTT.